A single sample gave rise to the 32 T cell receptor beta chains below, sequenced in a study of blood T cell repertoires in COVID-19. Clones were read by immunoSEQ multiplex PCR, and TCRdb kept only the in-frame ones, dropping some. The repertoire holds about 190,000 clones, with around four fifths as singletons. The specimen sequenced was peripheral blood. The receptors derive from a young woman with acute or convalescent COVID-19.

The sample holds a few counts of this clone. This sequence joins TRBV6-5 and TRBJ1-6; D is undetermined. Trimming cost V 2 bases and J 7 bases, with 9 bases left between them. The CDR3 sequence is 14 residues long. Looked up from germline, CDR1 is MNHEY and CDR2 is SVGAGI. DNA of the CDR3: TGTGCCAGCAGTTACATGGCTGCCAATTCACCCCTCCACTTT. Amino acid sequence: CASSYMAANSPLHF.

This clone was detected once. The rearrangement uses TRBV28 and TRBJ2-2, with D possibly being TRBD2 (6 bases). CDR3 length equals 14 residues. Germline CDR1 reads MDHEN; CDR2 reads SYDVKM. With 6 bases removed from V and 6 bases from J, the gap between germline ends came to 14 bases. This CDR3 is CASRAGGGPGELFF. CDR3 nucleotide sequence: TGTGCCAGCAGAGCGGGTGGAGGACCCGGGGAGCTGTTTTTT.

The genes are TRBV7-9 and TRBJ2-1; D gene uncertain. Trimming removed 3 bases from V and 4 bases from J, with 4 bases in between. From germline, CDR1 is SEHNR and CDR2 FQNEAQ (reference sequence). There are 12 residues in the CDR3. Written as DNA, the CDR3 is TGTGCCAGCAGCTTGAGTTACAATGAGCAGTTCTTC. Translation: CASSLSYNEQFF.

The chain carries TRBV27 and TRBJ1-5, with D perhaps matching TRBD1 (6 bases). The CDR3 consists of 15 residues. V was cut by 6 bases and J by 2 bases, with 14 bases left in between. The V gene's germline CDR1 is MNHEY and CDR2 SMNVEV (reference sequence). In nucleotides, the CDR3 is TGTGCCAGCAGCCCCAGGGGATTGGGCAATCAGCCCCAGCATTTT. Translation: CASSPRGLGNQPQHF.

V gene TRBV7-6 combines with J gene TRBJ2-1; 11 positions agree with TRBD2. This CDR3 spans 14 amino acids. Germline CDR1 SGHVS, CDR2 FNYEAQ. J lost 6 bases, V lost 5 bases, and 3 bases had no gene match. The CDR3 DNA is TGTGCCAGCAGCGTTAGCGGGGGGGCCAATGAGCAGTTCTTC. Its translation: CASSVSGGANEQFF.

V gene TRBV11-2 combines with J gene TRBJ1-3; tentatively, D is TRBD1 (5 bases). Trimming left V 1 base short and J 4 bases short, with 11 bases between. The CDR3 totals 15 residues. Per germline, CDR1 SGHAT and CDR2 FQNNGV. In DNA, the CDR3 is TGTGCCAGCAGCTTAGTCCAGGGTTCAGGAAACACCATATATTTT. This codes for CASSLVQGSGNTIYF.

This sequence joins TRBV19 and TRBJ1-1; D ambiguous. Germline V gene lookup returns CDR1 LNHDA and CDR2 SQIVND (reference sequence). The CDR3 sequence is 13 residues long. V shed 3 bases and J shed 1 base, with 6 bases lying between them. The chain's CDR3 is CASSILRNTEAFF. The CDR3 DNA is TGTGCCAGTAGTATTTTGCGGAACACTGAAGCTTTCTTT.

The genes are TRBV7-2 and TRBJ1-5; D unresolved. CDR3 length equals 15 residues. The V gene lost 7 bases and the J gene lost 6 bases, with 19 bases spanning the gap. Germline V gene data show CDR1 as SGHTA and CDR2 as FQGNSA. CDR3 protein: CASTSSGFVSQPQHF. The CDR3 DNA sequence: TGTGCCAGCACCTCCTCGGGGTTTGTCAGTCAGCCCCAGCATTTT.

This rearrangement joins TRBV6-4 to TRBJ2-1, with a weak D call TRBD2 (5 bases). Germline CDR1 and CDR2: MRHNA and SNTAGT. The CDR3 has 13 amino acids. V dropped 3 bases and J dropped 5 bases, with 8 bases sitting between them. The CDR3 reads CASSETINNEQFF. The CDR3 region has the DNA TGTGCCAGCAGTGAGACTATAAACAATGAGCAGTTCTTC.

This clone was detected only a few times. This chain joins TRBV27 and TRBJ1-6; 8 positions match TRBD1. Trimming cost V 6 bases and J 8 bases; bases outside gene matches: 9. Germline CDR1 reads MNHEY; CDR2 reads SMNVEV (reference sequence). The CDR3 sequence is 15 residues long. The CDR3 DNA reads TGTGCCAGCAGACCTTGGACAGGGTTGGATTCACCCCTCCACTTT. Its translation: CASRPWTGLDSPLHF.

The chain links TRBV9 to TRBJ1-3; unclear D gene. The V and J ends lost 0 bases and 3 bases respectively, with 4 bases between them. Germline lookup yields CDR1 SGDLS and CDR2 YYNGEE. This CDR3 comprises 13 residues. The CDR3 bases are TGTGCCAGCAGCGTAGCAGTTGGAAACACCATATATTTT. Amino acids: CASSVAVGNTIYF.

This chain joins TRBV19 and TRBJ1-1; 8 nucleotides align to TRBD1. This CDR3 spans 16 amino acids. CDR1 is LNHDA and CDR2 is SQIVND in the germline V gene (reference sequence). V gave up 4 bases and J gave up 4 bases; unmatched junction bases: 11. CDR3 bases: TGTGCCAGTAGTACCGGACAGGGCGATATTAGCACTGAAGCTTTCTTT. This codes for CASSTGQGDISTEAFF.

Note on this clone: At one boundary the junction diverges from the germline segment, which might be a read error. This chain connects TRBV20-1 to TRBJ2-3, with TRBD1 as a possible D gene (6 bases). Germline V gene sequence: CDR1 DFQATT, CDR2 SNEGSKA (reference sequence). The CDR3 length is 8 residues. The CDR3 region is CSAGRQVF. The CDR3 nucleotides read TGCAGTGCTGGGCGACAGGTCTTT.

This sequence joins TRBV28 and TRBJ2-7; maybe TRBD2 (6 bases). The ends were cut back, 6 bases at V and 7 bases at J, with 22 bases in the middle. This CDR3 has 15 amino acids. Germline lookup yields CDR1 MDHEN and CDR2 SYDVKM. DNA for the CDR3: TGTGCCAGCAGCCAGTCCGGGGACTGGGCGAGAGAGCAGTACTTC. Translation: CASSQSGDWAREQYF.

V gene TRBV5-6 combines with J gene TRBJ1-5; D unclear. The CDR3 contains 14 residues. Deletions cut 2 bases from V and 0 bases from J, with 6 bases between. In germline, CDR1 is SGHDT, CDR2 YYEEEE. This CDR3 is CASSFLLSNQPQHF. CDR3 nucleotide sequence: TGTGCCAGCAGCTTCTTACTTAGCAATCAGCCCCAGCATTTT.

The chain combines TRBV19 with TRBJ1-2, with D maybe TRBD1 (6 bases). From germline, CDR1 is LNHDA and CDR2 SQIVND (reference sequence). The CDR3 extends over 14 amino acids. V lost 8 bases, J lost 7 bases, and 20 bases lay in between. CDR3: CASVTDGLTGGYTF. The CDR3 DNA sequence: TGTGCCAGTGTCACAGACGGGCTGACAGGTGGCTACACCTTC.

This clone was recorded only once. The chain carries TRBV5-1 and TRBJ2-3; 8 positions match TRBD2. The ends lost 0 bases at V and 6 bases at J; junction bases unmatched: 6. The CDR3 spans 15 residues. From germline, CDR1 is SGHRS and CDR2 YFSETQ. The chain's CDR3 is CASSLAAGGIDTQYF. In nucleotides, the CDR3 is TGCGCCAGCAGCTTGGCCGCGGGGGGCATTGATACGCAGTATTTT.

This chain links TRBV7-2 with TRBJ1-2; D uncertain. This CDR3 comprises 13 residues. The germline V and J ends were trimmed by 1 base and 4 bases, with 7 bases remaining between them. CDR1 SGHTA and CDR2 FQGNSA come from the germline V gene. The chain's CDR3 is CASSLERSYGYTF. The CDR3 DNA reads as TGTGCCAGCAGCTTAGAGCGCAGCTATGGCTACACCTTC.

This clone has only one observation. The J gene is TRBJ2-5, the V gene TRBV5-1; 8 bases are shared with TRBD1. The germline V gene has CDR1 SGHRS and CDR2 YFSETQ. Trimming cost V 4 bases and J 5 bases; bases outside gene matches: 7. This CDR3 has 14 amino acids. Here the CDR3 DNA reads TGCGCCAGCAGCGGCGGACAGGGATTCGAGACCCAGTACTTC. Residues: CASSGGQGFETQYF.

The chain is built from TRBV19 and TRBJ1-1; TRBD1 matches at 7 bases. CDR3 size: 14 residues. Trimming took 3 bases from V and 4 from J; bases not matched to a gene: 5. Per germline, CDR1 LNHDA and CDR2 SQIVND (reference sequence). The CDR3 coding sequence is TGTGCCAGTAGTATCACAGGGGTCCTCACTGAAGCTTTCTTT. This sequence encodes CASSITGVLTEAFF.

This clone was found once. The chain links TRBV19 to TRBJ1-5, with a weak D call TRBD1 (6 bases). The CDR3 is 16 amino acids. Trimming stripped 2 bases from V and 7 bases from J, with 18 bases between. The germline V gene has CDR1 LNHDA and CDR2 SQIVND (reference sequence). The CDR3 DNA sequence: TGTGCCAGTAGTATATTCGTGGGGGCAGCGAAGCAGCCCCAGCATTTT. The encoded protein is CASSIFVGAAKQPQHF. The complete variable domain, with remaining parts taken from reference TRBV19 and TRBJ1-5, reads DGGITQSPKYLFRKEGQNVTLSCEQNLNHDAMYWYRQDPGQGLRLIYYSQIVNDFQKGDIAEGYSVSREKKESFPLTVTSAQKNPTAFYLCASSIFVGAAKQPQHFGDGTRLSIL.

The CDR3 protein is CASSLVLAGVGTGELFF. CDR3 coding DNA: TGTGCCAGCAGCTTAGTACTAGCGGGCGTAGGGACCGGGGAGCTGTTTTTT. The chain joins TRBV7-8 to TRBJ2-2; TRBD2 aligns across 9 bases. Germline V CDR1 and CDR2: SGHVS, FQNEAQ. The CDR3 runs to 17 residues. V dropped 1 base and J dropped 5; count of bases not matched to a gene: 8. Full variable domain (remainder filled in from reference TRBV7-8 and TRBJ2-2): GAGVSQSPRYKVAKRGQDVALRCDPISGHVSLFWYQQALGQGPEFLTYFQNEAQLDKSGLPSDRFFAERPEGSVSTLKIQRTQQEDSAVYLCASSLVLAGVGTGELFFGEGSRLTVL.

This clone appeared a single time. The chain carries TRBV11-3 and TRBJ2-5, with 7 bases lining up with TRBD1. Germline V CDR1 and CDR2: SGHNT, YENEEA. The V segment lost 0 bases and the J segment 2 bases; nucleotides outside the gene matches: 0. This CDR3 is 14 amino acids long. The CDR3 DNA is TGTGCCAGCAGCTTAGACAGGGGGCAAGAGACCCAGTACTTC. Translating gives CASSLDRGQETQYF. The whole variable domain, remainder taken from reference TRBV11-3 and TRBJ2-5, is EAGVVQSPRYKIIEKKQPVAFWCNPISGHNTLYWYLQNLGQGPELLIRYENEEAVDDSQLPKDRFSAERLKGVDSTLKIQPAELGDSAVYLCASSLDRGQETQYFGPGTRLLVL.

CDR3 residues: CASSEGGLQEKLFF. The CDR3 coding sequence is TGTGCCAGCAGTGAAGGAGGGTTACAGGAAAAACTGTTTTTT. The rearrangement uses TRBV6-1 and TRBJ1-4; D remains unclear. Germline CDR1 and CDR2: MNHNS and SASEGT. V lost 1 base to trimming and J lost 8 bases, with 11 bases between them. The CDR3 has 14 amino acids.

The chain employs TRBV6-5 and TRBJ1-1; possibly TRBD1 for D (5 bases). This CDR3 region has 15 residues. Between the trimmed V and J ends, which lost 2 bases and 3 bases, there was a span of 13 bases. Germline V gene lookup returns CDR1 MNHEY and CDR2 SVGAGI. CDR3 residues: CASSYEGARDTEAFF. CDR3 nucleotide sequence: TGTGCCAGCAGTTACGAAGGGGCTCGGGACACTGAAGCTTTCTTT.

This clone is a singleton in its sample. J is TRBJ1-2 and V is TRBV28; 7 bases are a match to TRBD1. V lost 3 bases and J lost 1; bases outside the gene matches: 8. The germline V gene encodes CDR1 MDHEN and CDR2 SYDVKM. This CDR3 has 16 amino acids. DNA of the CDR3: TGTGCCAGCAGTTTTCCCGGGACAGTCCTTAACTATGGCTACACCTTC. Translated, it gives CASSFPGTVLNYGYTF.

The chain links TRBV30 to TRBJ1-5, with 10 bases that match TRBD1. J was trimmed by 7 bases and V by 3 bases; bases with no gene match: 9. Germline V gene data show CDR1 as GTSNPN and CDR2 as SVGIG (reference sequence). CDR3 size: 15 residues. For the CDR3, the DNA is TGTGCCTGGAGCCCGGGACAGGGGATAATACAGCCCCAGCATTTT. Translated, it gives CAWSPGQGIIQPQHF.

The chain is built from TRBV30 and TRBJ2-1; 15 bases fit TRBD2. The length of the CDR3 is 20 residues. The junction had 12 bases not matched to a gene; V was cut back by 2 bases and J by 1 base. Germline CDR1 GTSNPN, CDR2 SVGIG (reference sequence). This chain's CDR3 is CAWSYTRTSGGVVSYNEQFF. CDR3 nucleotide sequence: TGTGCCTGGAGTTACACACGGACTAGCGGGGGGGTGGTGTCCTACAATGAGCAGTTCTTC.

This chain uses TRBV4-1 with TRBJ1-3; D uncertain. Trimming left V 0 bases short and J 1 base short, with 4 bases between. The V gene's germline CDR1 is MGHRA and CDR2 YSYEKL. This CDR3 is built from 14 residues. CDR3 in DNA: TGCGCCAGCAGCCAAGATCGGTCTGGAAACACCATATATTTT. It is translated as CASSQDRSGNTIYF.

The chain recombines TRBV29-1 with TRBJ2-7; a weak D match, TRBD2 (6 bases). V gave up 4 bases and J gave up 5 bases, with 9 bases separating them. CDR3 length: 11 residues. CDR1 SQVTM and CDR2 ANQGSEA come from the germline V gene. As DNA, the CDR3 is TGCAGCGTTGGCGGGATGAACGAGCAGTACTTC. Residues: CSVGGMNEQYF.

This chain's CDR3 is CASSPQDRPTNYGYTF. The CDR3 nucleotides are TGTGCCAGCAGCCCCCAGGACAGGCCGACTAACTATGGCTACACCTTC. This rearrangement joins TRBV7-8 to TRBJ1-2; TRBD1 aligns across 7 bases. The germline gives CDR1 SGHVS, CDR2 FQNEAQ. The CDR3 consists of 16 residues. V trimming: 5 bases; J trimming: 0 bases; junction bases outside the gene matches: 9.

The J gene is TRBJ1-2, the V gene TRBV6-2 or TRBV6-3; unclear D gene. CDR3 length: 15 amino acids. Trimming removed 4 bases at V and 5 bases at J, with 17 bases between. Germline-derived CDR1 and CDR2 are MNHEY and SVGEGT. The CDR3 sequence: CASSSPTDGRYGYTF. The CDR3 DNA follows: TGTGCCAGCAGTTCCCCGACCGACGGGAGGTATGGCTACACCTTC.